This T cell receptor (beta chain) derives from a study of T cell changes during pregnancy in multiple sclerosis (dated by TCRdb to about 2019). Broadly, across the study: Changes in the T cell repertoire over the course of pregnancy were examined in this study in women with multiple sclerosis.

Preparation of the library involved the immunoSEQ multiplex PCR assay. This is the immuneACCESS table as TCRdb keeps it, with only in-frame sequences that have V and J called. A part of the clones is gone; compared with another copy, unresolved V genes explain less than half, and the rest is unexplained. The sample table records some 71,000 clones; 90% to 95% of these occur just once. Together, the top ten hold almost 1.5% of the sample. The CDR3 sequence holds 14 residues, the cysteine and phenylalanine included. The DNA shown is the 42-base CDR3, in frame from base 1. Ends trimmed: V by 5 bases, J by 3 bases; bases unmatched to a gene: 7. CDR1 and CDR2 are read off the germline V gene as SGHAT and FQNNGV. A word on this clone: The clone's antigen remains unknown. It has no much larger one-base neighbor in the sample; base qualities were not kept.

This sequence originates from a female donor with multiple sclerosis, enrolled in a pregnancy study. The chain joins TRBV11-2 to TRBJ2-7; 7 central bases correspond to TRBD1. Here the sequenced sample was peripheral blood, taken after pregnancy. The base sequence is TGTGCCAGCAGCCAGGGGGAGAAAGGCTACGAGCAGTACTTC. This codes for CASSQGEKGYEQYF.